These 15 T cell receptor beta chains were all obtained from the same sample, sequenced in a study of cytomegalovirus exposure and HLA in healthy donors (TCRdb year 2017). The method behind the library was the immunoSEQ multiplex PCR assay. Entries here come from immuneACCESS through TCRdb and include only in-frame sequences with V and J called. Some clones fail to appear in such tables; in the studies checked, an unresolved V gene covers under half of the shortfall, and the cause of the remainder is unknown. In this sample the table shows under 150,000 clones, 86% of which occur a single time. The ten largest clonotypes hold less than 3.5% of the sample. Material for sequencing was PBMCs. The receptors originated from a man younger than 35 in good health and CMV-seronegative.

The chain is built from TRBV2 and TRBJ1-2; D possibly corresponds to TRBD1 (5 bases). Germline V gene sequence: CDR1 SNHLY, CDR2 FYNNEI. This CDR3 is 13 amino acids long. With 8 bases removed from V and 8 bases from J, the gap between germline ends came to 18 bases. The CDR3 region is CASPVPGRQGYTF. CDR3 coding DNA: TGTGCCAGCCCTGTGCCAGGGCGGCAGGGCTACACCTTC.

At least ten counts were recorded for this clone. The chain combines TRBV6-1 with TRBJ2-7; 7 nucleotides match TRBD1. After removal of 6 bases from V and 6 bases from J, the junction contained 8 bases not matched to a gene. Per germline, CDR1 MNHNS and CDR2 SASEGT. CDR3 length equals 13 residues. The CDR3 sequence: CASRIGTVSEQYF. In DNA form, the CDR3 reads TGTGCCAGCAGGATAGGGACAGTCAGCGAGCAGTACTTC.

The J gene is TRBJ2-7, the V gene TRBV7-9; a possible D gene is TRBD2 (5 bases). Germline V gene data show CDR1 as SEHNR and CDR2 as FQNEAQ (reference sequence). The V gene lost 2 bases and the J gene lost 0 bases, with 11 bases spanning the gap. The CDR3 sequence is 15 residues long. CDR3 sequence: CASSLLRAGSYEQYF. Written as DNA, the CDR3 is TGTGCCAGCAGCTTATTGCGGGCCGGCTCCTACGAGCAGTACTTC.

Here the CDR3 DNA reads TGTGCCAGCGGACTGAGCGGGACCAGGGGAGAGACCCAGTACTTC. This sequence encodes CASGLSGTRGETQYF. The rearrangement links TRBV6-6 to TRBJ2-5; tentative D call: TRBD2 (7 bases). The length of the CDR3 is 15 residues. V was pared by 8 bases and J by 4 bases, with 20 bases between. Germline CDR1 reads MNHNY; CDR2 reads SVGAGI (reference sequence).

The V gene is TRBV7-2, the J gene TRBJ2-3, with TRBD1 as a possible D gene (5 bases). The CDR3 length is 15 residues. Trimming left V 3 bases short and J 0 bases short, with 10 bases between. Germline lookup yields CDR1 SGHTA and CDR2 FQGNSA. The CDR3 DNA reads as TGTGCCAGCAGCTTCCGCAGGGCTAGCACAGATACGCAGTATTTT. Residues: CASSFRRASTDTQYF.

The CDR3 sequence: CASSLAGGKDTQYF. DNA of the CDR3: TGTGCCAGCAGTTTAGCGGGGGGCAAGGATACGCAGTATTTT. This chain links TRBV28 with TRBJ2-3, with 8 bases matching TRBD2. The CDR3 totals 14 residues. Per germline, CDR1 MDHEN and CDR2 SYDVKM. Losses at the gene ends were 2 bases for V and 6 bases for J; bases not matched to a gene: 4.

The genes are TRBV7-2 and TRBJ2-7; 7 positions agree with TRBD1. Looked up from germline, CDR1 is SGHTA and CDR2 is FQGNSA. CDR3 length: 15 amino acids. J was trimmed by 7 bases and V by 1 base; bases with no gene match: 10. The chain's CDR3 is CASSLVLGGWGEQYF. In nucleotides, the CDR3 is TGTGCCAGCAGCTTAGTCCTAGGGGGCTGGGGAGAGCAGTACTTC.

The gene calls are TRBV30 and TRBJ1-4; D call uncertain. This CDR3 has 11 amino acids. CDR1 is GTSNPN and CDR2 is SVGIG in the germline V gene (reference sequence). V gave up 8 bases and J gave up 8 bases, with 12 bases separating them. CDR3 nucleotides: TGTGCCGCGGGCCAGCGGGAAAAACTGTTTTTT. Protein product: CAAGQREKLFF.

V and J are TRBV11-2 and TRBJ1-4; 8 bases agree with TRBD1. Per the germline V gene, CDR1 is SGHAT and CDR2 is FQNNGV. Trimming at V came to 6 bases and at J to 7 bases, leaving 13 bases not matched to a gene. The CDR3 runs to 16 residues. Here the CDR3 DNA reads TGTGCCAGCAGAGCTCCGTACCGACAGGGGAGTGAAAAACTGTTTTTT. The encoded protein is CASRAPYRQGSEKLFF.

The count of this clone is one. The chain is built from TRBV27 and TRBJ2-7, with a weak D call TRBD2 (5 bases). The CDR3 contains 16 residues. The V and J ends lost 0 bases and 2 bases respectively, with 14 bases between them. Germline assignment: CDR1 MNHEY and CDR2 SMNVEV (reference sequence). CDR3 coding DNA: TGTGCCAGCAGTTTATCCCTTAGATACGGGGCCTACGAGCAGTACTTC. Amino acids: CASSLSLRYGAYEQYF.

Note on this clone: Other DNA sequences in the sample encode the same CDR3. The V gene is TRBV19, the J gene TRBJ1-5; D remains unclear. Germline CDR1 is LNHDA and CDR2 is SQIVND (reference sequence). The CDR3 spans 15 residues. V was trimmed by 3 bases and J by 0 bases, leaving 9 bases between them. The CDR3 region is CASSILPYSNQPQHF. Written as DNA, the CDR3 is TGTGCCAGTAGTATCCTCCCTTATAGCAATCAGCCCCAGCATTTT.

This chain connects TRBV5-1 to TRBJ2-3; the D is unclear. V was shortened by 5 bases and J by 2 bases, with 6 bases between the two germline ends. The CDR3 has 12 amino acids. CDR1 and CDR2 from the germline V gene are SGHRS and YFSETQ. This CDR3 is CASRLLTDTQYF. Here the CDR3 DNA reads TGCGCCAGCAGGTTACTCACAGATACGCAGTATTTT.

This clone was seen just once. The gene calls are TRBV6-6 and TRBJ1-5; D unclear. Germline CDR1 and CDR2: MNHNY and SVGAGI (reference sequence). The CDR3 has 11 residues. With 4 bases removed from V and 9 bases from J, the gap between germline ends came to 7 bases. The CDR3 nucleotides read TGTGCCAGCAGTTCTCTATCGCCCCAGCATTTT. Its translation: CASSSLSPQHF.

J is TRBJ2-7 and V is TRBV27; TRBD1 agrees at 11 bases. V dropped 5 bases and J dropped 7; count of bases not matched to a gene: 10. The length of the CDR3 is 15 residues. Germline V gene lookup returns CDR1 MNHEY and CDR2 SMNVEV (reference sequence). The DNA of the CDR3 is TGTGCCAGCAGTCCCGGCGGGACAGGGGGTATGGAGCAGTACTTC. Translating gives CASSPGGTGGMEQYF.

The CDR3 bases are TGTGCCAGCCGGGGGGATTTGGCAGGGAATCAGCCCCAGCATTTT. Its translation: CASRGDLAGNQPQHF. This chain links TRBV27 with TRBJ1-5; tentative D call: TRBD1 (5 bases). CDR1 is MNHEY and CDR2 is SMNVEV in the germline V gene (reference sequence). V lost 8 bases to trimming and J lost 4 bases, with 18 bases between them. The CDR3 covers 15 residues.